The clone carrying this T cell receptor (beta chain) was counted many times. What it recognizes is unknown. The length of the CDR3 is 16 residues. Germline V gene lookup returns CDR1 GTSNPN and CDR2 SVGIG (reference sequence). V lost 3 bases to trimming and J lost 3 bases; unmatched junction nucleotides: 8. These data belong to a study of identical twins. Findings and limits, study-wide: Fewer insertions marked abundant cord blood beta clonotypes; young adult naive trended weakly, memory not at all. Findings came from cross-sectional statistics, without long-term follow-up of donors.

TCRdb re-derived calls from the 5' RACE reads in MiXCR, one entry per CDR3 protein. Of 150,000 or so distinct CDR3 sequences in the sample, roughly 3.2% were seen once. The TCR was taken from a man between 18 and 29 years old in good health. The sample taken for sequencing was memory T cells sorted from blood. V gene TRBV30 combines with J gene TRBJ2-1; 10 bases align to TRBD2. CDR3: CAWRPELAGNYNEQFF. The CDR3, as DNA: TGTGCCTGGAGGCCCGAACTAGCGGGGAACTACAATGAGCAGTTCTTC. Filled out from reference TRBV30 and TRBJ2-1, the complete variable domain reads SQTIHQWPATLVQPVGSPLSLECTVEGTSNPNLYWYRQAAGRGLQLLFYSVGIGQISSEVPQNLSASRPQDRQFILSSKKLLLSDSGFYLCAWRPELAGNYNEQFFGPGTRLTVL.